These 15 T cell receptor beta chains came from one sample sequenced in a study of T cell responses to AZD1222 COVID-19 vaccine. Clones were sequenced by immunoSEQ multiplex PCR, and TCRdb holds only the in-frame ones, with some missing. In the table there are about 110,000 clones, about 90% of which are singletons. The starting material was peripheral blood, obtained 28 days after the second AZD1222 dose. These receptors all come from an adult who received the AZD1222 COVID-19 vaccine.

The chain joins TRBV2 to TRBJ1-5; TRBD1 is a possible D gene (5 bases). Trimming removed 8 bases from V and 0 bases from J, with 11 bases in between. CDR3 length: 14 residues. Per the germline V gene, CDR1 is SNHLY and CDR2 is FYNNEI. Here the CDR3 reads CASADSYSNQPQHF. The CDR3, as DNA: TGTGCCAGCGCCGACAGTTATAGCAATCAGCCCCAGCATTTT.

The CDR3 region has the DNA TGTGCCATCACTGGGGAAAGAAATCAGCCCCAGCATTTT. Amino acids: CAITGERNQPQHF. V gene TRBV10-3 combines with J gene TRBJ1-5; D not certain. Trimming took off 7 bases at V and 4 bases at J, with 11 bases between the two ends. Germline CDR1 reads ENHRY; CDR2 reads SYGVKD. The CDR3 runs 13 residues.

The V call is TRBV11-1, the J call TRBJ1-3, with unresolved D. Between the trimmed V and J ends, which lost 4 bases and 4 bases, there was a span of 14 bases. Germline V gene lookup returns CDR1 SGHAT and CDR2 FQDESV (reference sequence). The CDR3 sequence is 15 residues long. The CDR3 DNA follows: TGTGCCAGCAGCTCATCTCCAGGCGTCGGAAACACCATATATTTT. This encodes CASSSSPGVGNTIYF. Filled out from reference TRBV11-1 and TRBJ1-3, the complete variable domain reads EAEVAQSPRYKITEKSQAVAFWCDPISGHATLYWYRQILGQGPELLVQFQDESVVDDSQLPKDRFSAERLKGVDSTLKIQPAELGDSAMYLCASSSSPGVGNTIYFGEGSWLTVV.

The gene calls are TRBV19 and TRBJ2-7, with 9 bases matching TRBD1. V lost 8 bases to trimming and J lost 4 bases; unmatched junction nucleotides: 6. CDR3 length equals 13 residues. CDR1 LNHDA and CDR2 SQIVND come from the germline V gene (reference sequence). The CDR3, as DNA: TGTGCCAGTCGCTTGGGACAGGGTTACGAGCAGTACTTC. Residues: CASRLGQGYEQYF. The whole variable domain, filled in from reference TRBV19 and TRBJ2-7, reads DGGITQSPKYLFRKEGQNVTLSCEQNLNHDAMYWYRQDPGQGLRLIYYSQIVNDFQKGDIAEGYSVSREKKESFPLTVTSAQKNPTAFYLCASRLGQGYEQYFGPGTRLTVT.

This chain uses TRBV10-3 with TRBJ1-1; unclear D gene. Trimming cost V 3 bases and J 0 bases, with 17 bases left between them. The CDR3 totals 17 residues. Germline CDR1 is ENHRY and CDR2 is SYGVKD. In nucleotides, the CDR3 is TGTGCCATCAGTGATCTAGGGAGAGGACTTATGAACACTGAAGCTTTCTTT. Its translation is CAISDLGRGLMNTEAFF.

Concerning this clone itself: Other DNA sequences of this sample code for an identical CDR3. This chain connects TRBV3-1 (or the pseudogene TRBV3-2) to TRBJ1-1; D possibly corresponds to TRBD1 (5 bases). The CDR3 sequence is 14 residues long. Between the trimmed V and J ends, which lost 2 bases and 1 base, there was a span of 8 bases. CDR1 and CDR2 (germline): LGHDT, YNNKEL (reference sequence). For the CDR3, the DNA is TGTGCCAGCAGCCAATCGACAGAGAACACTGAAGCTTTCTTT. Protein sequence: CASSQSTENTEAFF.

The table lists this clone with a count of one. The chain employs TRBV7-2 and TRBJ1-5; D is uncertain. The CDR3 sequence is 16 residues long. Germline CDR1 reads SGHTA; CDR2 reads FQGNSA. V was pared by 2 bases and J by 0 bases, with 11 bases between. In DNA, the CDR3 is TGTGCCAGCAGCTTAATGGTTTTTCCTAGCAATCAGCCCCAGCATTTT. Its translation is CASSLMVFPSNQPQHF.

The J gene is TRBJ1-2, the V gene TRBV7-8; no firm D call. Germline CDR1 reads SGHVS; CDR2 reads FQNEAQ. The CDR3 totals 16 residues. V gave up 1 base and J gave up 3 bases, with 15 bases separating them. Here the CDR3 reads CASSLVGRAKDYGYTF. The CDR3 DNA is TGTGCCAGCAGCTTAGTTGGTAGGGCCAAGGACTATGGCTACACCTTC.

The rearrangement links TRBV2 to TRBJ1-5; the D gene is possibly TRBD1 (5 bases). The germline CDR1 and CDR2 sequences are SNHLY and FYNNEI. The CDR3 loop spans 15 amino acids. The V end was cut by 1 base, the J end by 4 bases, with 11 bases between. CDR3 in amino acids: CASSEERGRNQPQHF. DNA of the CDR3: TGTGCCAGCAGTGAAGAGAGGGGCAGGAATCAGCCCCAGCATTTT.

The chain carries TRBV15 and TRBJ2-1; 8 positions match TRBD2. This CDR3 comprises 15 residues. The ends lost 2 bases at V and 8 bases at J; junction bases unmatched: 8. Germline lookup yields CDR1 LNHNV and CDR2 YYDKDF (reference sequence). In DNA, the CDR3 is TGTGCCACCAGCAGACGCCCGGGAGGGCCCGATGAGCAGTTCTTC. Its translation: CATSRRPGGPDEQFF.

This clone turned up a few times. The chain recombines TRBV5-4 with TRBJ2-1; 7 positions match TRBD1. With V trimmed by 3 bases and J by 4 bases, 7 bases remained unmatched. The CDR3 has 15 residues. CDR1 is SGHNT, CDR2 YYREEE, per germline (reference sequence). Here the CDR3 DNA reads TGTGCCAGCAGCTCGGTAGGACAGGAATACAATGAGCAGTTCTTC. The encoded protein is CASSSVGQEYNEQFF.

Only one count was recorded for this clone. The rearrangement uses TRBV5-4 and TRBJ2-7, with unresolved D. V shed 0 bases and J shed 4 bases, with 5 bases lying between them. The CDR3 is 12 amino acids. In germline, CDR1 is SGHNT, CDR2 YYREEE (reference sequence). In DNA form, the CDR3 reads TGTGCCAGCAGCTTGGTCGGGTACGAGCAGTACTTC. Encoded protein: CASSLVGYEQYF.

V gene TRBV9 combines with J gene TRBJ2-3, with D unresolved. CDR3 length equals 13 residues. In germline, CDR1 is SGDLS, CDR2 YYNGEE. The ends were cut back, 4 bases at V and 7 bases at J, with 13 bases in the middle. The DNA of the CDR3 is TGTGCCAGCAGCACCCAAACCACCAATACGCAGTATTTT. Its translation is CASSTQTTNTQYF.

The chain links TRBV9 to TRBJ1-1, with unresolved D. The V end lost 4 bases, the J end lost 4 bases, and 11 bases lay between the germline ends. Germline V gives CDR1 SGDLS, CDR2 YYNGEE. The CDR3 has 13 residues. CDR3 protein: CASSPISGTEAFF. CDR3 sequence (DNA): TGTGCCAGCAGCCCTATAAGCGGCACTGAAGCTTTCTTT.

The chain uses TRBV28 and TRBJ1-2; maybe TRBD1 (5 bases). The CDR3 has 13 residues. V was clipped by 1 base and J by 2 bases, with 5 bases between them. Germline V lookup: CDR1 MDHEN, CDR2 SYDVKM. CDR3 sequence (DNA): TGTGCCAGCAGTTTATCAGGGAACTATGGCTACACCTTC. Translating it yields CASSLSGNYGYTF.